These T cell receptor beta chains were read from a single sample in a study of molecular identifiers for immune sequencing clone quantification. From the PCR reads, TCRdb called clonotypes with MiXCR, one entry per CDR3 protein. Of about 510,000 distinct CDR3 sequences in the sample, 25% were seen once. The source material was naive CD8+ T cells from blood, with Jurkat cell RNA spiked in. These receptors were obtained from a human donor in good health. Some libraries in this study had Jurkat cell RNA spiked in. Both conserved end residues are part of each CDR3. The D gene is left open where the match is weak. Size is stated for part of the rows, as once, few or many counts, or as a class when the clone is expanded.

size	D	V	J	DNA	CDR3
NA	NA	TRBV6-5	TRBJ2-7	TGTGCCAGCAGTTACTCGGAGGGTCGAGAGCAGTACTTC	CASSYSEGREQYF
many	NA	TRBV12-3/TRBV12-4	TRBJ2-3	TGTGCCAGCAGTCAGCAGGGGACCCTCACAGATACGCAGTATTTT	CASSQQGTLTDTQYF
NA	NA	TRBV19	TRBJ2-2	TGTGCCAGTAGTATAGCAGTTGCCACCGGGGAGCTGTTTTTT	CASSIAVATGELFF
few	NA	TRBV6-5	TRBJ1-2	TGTGCCAGCAGTCAAGGACTAGGGATGTTCTGTGGCTACGCCTTC	CASSQGLGMFCGYAF
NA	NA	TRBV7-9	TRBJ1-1	TGTGCCAGCAGATCCACGGGTGAAGCTTTCTTT	CASRSTGEAFF
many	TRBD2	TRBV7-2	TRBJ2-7	TGTGCCAGCCAAGAGATAGCGGGGACCTACGAGCAGTACTTC	CASQEIAGTYEQYF
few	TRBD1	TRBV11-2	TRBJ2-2	TGTGCCAGCAGCCCCGGACGGGCAGGGGGCATCGGGGAGCTGTTTTTT	CASSPGRAGGIGELFF
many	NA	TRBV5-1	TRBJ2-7	TGCGCCAGCAGCACCCATCGATACGCGGGGGCCGAATACGAGCAGTACTTC	CASSTHRYAGAEYEQYF
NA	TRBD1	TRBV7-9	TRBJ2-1	TGTGCCAGCAGCTTAGACAGGGGATACAATGAGCAGTTCTTC	CASSLDRGYNEQFF
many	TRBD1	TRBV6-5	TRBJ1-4	TGTGCCAGCAGTGCTCGACAGGGGCTAGGGGAAAAACTGTTTTTT	CASSARQGLGEKLFF
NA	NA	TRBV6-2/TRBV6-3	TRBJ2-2	TGTGCCAGCAGTGCCCACACTGGGAACACCGGGGAGCTGTTTTTT	CASSAHTGNTGELFF
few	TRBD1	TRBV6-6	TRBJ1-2	TGTGCCAGCAGCGAAGGGGGCGGCTACACCTTC	CASSEGGGYTF
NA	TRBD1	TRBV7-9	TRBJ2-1	TGTGCCAGCAGCTTAATCACAGGGGTAGTCGATGAGCAGTTCTTC	CASSLITGVVDEQFF
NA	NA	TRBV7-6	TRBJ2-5	TGTGCCAGCAGCTCCAATCCCGCAGAGTACCAAGAGACCCAGTACTTC	CASSSNPAEYQETQYF
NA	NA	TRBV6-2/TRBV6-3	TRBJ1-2	TGTGCCAGCAGACCGATACACGCTAACTATGGCTACACCTTC	CASRPIHANYGYTF
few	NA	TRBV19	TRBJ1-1	TGTGCCTGCGCCCAGATGAACACTGAAGCTTTCTTT	CACAQMNTEAFF
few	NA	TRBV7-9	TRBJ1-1	TGTGCCAGCAGCTTAGCGTCGGAGGGACTGAACACTGAAGCTTTCTTT	CASSLASEGLNTEAFF
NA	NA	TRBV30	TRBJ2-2	TGTGCCTCGATCGATATGGGCTACACCGGGGAGCTGTTTTTT	CASIDMGYTGELFF
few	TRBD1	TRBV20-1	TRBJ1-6	TGCAGTGCTAGAGATTGGGACAGGACCAGGGATTCACCCCTCCACTTT	CSARDWDRTRDSPLHF
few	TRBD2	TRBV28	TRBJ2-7	TGTGCCAGCAGTTTAACCCTAGCGGACTACGAGCAGTACTTC	CASSLTLADYEQYF
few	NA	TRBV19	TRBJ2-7	TGTGCCAGTAGTATCTTGGGGACCTCCTACGAGCAGTACTTC	CASSILGTSYEQYF
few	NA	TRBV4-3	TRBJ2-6	TGCGCCAGCAGCCAAGGGGTTGGGTGGCGAACTGGGGCCAACGTCCTGACTTTC	CASSQGVGWRTGANVLTF
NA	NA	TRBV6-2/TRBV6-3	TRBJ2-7	TGTGCCAGCAGTTCGGTCAGCTTCTACGAGCGGTACTTC	CASSSVSFYERYF
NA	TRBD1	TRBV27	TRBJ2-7	TGTGCCAGCAGCCAGACAGGGTTATACGAGCAGTACTTC	CASSQTGLYEQYF
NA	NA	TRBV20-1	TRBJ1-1	TGCAGTGCCGCAGAAAGCCCTGAAGCTTTCTTT	CSAAESPEAFF
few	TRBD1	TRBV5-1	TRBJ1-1	TGCGCCAGCAGCTTCCGGGACAGGGTTTTGACTGAAGCTTTCTTT	CASSFRDRVLTEAFF
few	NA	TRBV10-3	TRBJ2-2	TGTGCCATTTACTACGCCGGGGAGCTGTTTTTT	CAIYYAGELFF
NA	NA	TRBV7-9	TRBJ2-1	TGTGCCCGCAGCGCTAGCGTGCAGGCCTTCAGTGAGCAGTTCTTC	CARSASVQAFSEQFF
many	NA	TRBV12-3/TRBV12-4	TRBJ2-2	TGTGCCAGCAGGGGCCGGGACGTCGGGAACACCGGGGAGCTGTTTTTT	CASRGRDVGNTGELFF
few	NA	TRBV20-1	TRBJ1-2	TGCAGTGCTAGGGGGCTGAATGGCTACACCTTC	CSARGLNGYTF
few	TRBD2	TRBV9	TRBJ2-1	TGTGCCAGCAACCCGGGGGGAGGTGGGAATGAGCAGTTCTTC	CASNPGGGGNEQFF
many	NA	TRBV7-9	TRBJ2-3	TGTGCCAGCAGTCCCGAACCCGGGACGGAAAAGGCAGATACGCAGTATTTT	CASSPEPGTEKADTQYF
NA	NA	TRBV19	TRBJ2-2	TGTGCCAGTAGTATTGTGCACAGCAACACCGGGGAGCTGTTTTTT	CASSIVHSNTGELFF
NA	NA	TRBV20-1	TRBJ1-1	TGCAGTGCTGACAGAAGTTTGCCGGACACTGAAGCTTTCTTT	CSADRSLPDTEAFF
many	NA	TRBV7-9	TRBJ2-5	TGTGCCAGCAGCCCGTACCAAGAGACCCAGTACTTC	CASSPYQETQYF
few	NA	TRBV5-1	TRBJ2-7	TGCGCCAGCACCGTCGGGGCCTCCACCGAGCAGTACTTC	CASTVGASTEQYF
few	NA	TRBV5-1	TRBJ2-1	TGCGCCAGCAGCTCCGGGGATTCTCAACTAGCCAATGAGCAGTTCTTC	CASSSGDSQLANEQFF
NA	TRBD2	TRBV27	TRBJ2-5	TGTGCCAGCGGTTTACTAGCGGGAGAGGAGACCCAGTACTTC	CASGLLAGEETQYF
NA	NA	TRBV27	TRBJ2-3	TGTGCCAGCTCGACCCTACTAGGTCGAGGCCCAGATCCGCAGTATTTT	CASSTLLGRGPDPQYF
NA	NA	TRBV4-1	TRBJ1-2	TGCGCCAGCAGCCAAGATCGCCAGCGGTATGGCTACACCTTC	CASSQDRQRYGYTF
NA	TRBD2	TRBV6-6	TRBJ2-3	TGTGCCGGCAGTTACGGCTCTAGCGGGGAGGGCACAGGTACGCAGTATTTT	CAGSYGSSGEGTGTQYF
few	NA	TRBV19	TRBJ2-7	TGTGCCAGTAGTAGCCAGGGACGGGAATACGAGCAGTACTTC	CASSSQGREYEQYF
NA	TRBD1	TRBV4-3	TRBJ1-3	TGCGCCAGCAGCCAGGGACAGGGAGACACCATATATTTT	CASSQGQGDTIYF
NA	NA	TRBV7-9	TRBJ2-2	TGTGCCAGCAGCACGGACAGGGAGACTCTAGCGGGGTCGGACACCGGGGAGCTGTTTTTT	CASSTDRETLAGSDTGELFF
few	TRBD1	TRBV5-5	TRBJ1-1	TGTGCCAGCAGCCCCCTGGCAGGGGGCGGGACTGAAGCTTTCTTT	CASSPLAGGGTEAFF